The 6 T cell receptor beta chains presented below share a single source sample, sequenced in a study of shared clonotypes between healthy human individuals. Produced via immunoSEQ multiplex PCR; TCRdb's table is partial and in-frame only. The sample records roughly 650,000 clones, about 96% being singletons. Selected positively for CCR7 and CD45RO-negative, naive CD8 cells excluded terminally differentiated effector memory CD45RA+ cells. Sequenced input: naive CD8+ T cells sorted from blood. All receptors come from a woman in her 30s in good health.

The V and J genes are TRBV6-1 and TRBJ2-7; 8 nucleotides agree with TRBD1. The CDR3 loop spans 14 amino acids. V dropped 8 bases and J dropped 5; count of bases not matched to a gene: 11. The germline V gene encodes CDR1 MNHNS and CDR2 SASEGT. CDR3 region: CASGGQVSNDEQYF. CDR3 DNA sequence: TGTGCCAGCGGGGGACAGGTCAGCAACGACGAGCAGTACTTC.

The sample holds one count of this clone. The chain joins TRBV19 to TRBJ2-7; 7 nucleotides align to TRBD2. This CDR3 has 13 amino acids. After removal of 5 bases from V and 6 bases from J, the junction contained 7 bases not matched to a gene. CDR1 LNHDA and CDR2 SQIVND come from the germline V gene (reference sequence). The CDR3 region is CASSSWTRTEQYF. In DNA, the CDR3 is TGTGCCAGTAGTTCATGGACTAGAACCGAGCAGTACTTC. The full variable domain, its missing parts supplied by reference TRBV19 and TRBJ2-7, is DGGITQSPKYLFRKEGQNVTLSCEQNLNHDAMYWYRQDPGQGLRLIYYSQIVNDFQKGDIAEGYSVSREKKESFPLTVTSAQKNPTAFYLCASSSWTRTEQYFGPGTRLTVT.

V is TRBV5-6 and J is TRBJ2-7; perhaps D is TRBD1 or TRBD2 (6 bases each). V lost 5 bases to trimming and J lost 5 bases, with 17 bases between them. Germline lookup yields CDR1 SGHDT and CDR2 YYEEEE. This CDR3 spans 14 amino acids. This CDR3 reads CASRPGAGSHEQYF. DNA for the CDR3: TGTGCCAGCAGACCGGGGGCAGGGAGCCACGAGCAGTACTTC. The full variable domain, in which reference TRBV5-6 and TRBJ2-7 provide the parts outside the CDR3, is DAGVTQSPTHLIKTRGQQVTLRCSPKSGHDTVSWYQQALGQGPQFIFQYYEEEERQRGNFPDRFSGHQFPNYSSELNVNALLLGDSALYLCASRPGAGSHEQYFGPGTRLTVT.

The chain joins TRBV27 to TRBJ2-3, with D maybe TRBD2 (6 bases). The CDR3 spans 17 residues. Per the germline V gene, CDR1 is MNHEY and CDR2 is SMNVEV (reference sequence). V lost 1 base and J lost 4, with 18 bases in between. As DNA, the CDR3 is TGTGCCAGCAGTTTATGGCCTACGGGACTCTCGGCAGATACGCAGTATTTT. This encodes CASSLWPTGLSADTQYF.

This chain links TRBV28 with TRBJ2-7, with 10 bases matching TRBD1. The CDR3 spans 15 residues. The junction had 5 bases not matched to a gene; V was cut back by 2 bases and J by 4 bases. Germline lookup yields CDR1 MDHEN and CDR2 SYDVKM. Here the CDR3 DNA reads TGTGCCAGCAGTTTAGGGACAGGGGCTATTTACGAGCAGTACTTC. This sequence encodes CASSLGTGAIYEQYF.

The V gene is TRBV27, the J gene TRBJ2-3, with a possible D match to TRBD2 (6 bases). Germline V gene data show CDR1 as MNHEY and CDR2 as SMNVEV (reference sequence). V lost 7 bases and J 6 bases, leaving 14 bases between the germline ends. This CDR3 is 13 amino acids long. Written as DNA, the CDR3 is TGTGCCAGCATAGCGGCCCTATCCGATACGCAGTATTTT. Protein: CASIAALSDTQYF.